This T cell receptor (beta chain) was identified in a study of shared clonotypes between healthy human individuals. Across the study: Donors had three CD4 naive, three CD4 memory, two CD8 naive and one CD8 memory plate apiece. Study results and caveats: Measured sharing among donors was expected to vary with sequencing depth.

About this clone: Its matching antigen is unknown.

CDR1 KGHSH and CDR2 LQKENI come from the germline V gene. V lost 3 bases, J lost 0 bases, and 8 bases stayed unmatched. CDR3 length: 16 residues. The repertoire was sequenced with immunoSEQ multiplex PCR; TCRdb's copy has only in-frame clones and lacks some. The sample contains more than 1,200,000 clones, around 98.5% of which appear only once. This clonotype was obtained from a man younger than 40 in good health. The V and J genes are TRBV18 and TRBJ2-7, with TRBD1 identical over 7 bases. The sample was naive CD4+ T cells sorted from blood. Documented subset: CD45RA+ positively selected. For the CDR3, the DNA is TGTGCCAGCTCACCGGTGGTAGGGACAGTCTCCTACGAGCAGTACTTC. It codes for CASSPVVGTVSYEQYF.